The 10 T cell receptor beta chains given below trace back to one sample, sequenced in a study of cytomegalovirus exposure and HLA in healthy donors. Both 60 Vbeta primers and 13 Jbeta primers went into the PCR. Assay used: immunoSEQ multiplex PCR; TCRdb lists only in-frame clones, some missing. The table records 93,000 or so clones, around 80% of them present only once. The sequenced sample consisted of PBMCs. The receptors were gathered from a woman in her late teens or twenties in good health and CMV-seropositive.

The CDR3 DNA sequence: TGTGCCAGCAGCACGTTAAATCGAAACAGGAACACTGAAGCTTTCTTT. Its translation: CASSTLNRNRNTEAFF. The rearrangement links TRBV7-2 to TRBJ1-1; D gene unclear. Trimming left V 5 bases short and J 1 base short, with 17 bases between. CDR3 size: 16 residues. Germline V gene data show CDR1 as SGHTA and CDR2 as FQGNSA.

This clone was counted only a few times. The genes are TRBV7-3 and TRBJ1-5; D perhaps matches TRBD1 (5 bases). Trimming cost V 6 bases and J 5 bases, with 17 bases left between them. CDR1 is SGHTA, CDR2 FQGTGA, per germline. This CDR3 is built from 15 residues. The CDR3 DNA sequence: TGTGCCAGCAGTCAACTAACAGGAACGGATCAGCCCCAGCATTTT. Protein sequence: CASSQLTGTDQPQHF.

This clone was seen only a few times. The chain has TRBV7-8 and TRBJ2-7; 9 bases are a match to TRBD2. Trimming at V came to 5 bases and at J to 2 bases, leaving 10 bases not matched to a gene. This CDR3 is 16 amino acids long. Germline V gene sequence: CDR1 SGHVS, CDR2 FQNEAQ. The CDR3 spells CASSPWFERGAYEQYF. DNA of the CDR3: TGTGCCAGCAGCCCCTGGTTCGAGCGGGGGGCCTACGAGCAGTACTTC.

CDR3 in DNA: TGCGCCAGCAGCCTTACTCACCCCGGGACAGGGGGCAATGAGCAGTTCTTC. Protein sequence: CASSLTHPGTGGNEQFF. The rearrangement links TRBV4-3 to TRBJ2-1; 11 bases line up with TRBD1. Germline lookup yields CDR1 LGHNA and CDR2 YSLEER. The CDR3 is 17 amino acids. V gave up 4 bases and J gave up 6 bases; unmatched junction bases: 11.

The gene calls are TRBV10-3 and TRBJ2-1; a weak D match, TRBD1 (5 bases). There are 16 residues in the CDR3. CDR1 is ENHRY, CDR2 SYGVKD, per germline. V was trimmed by 2 bases and J by 7 bases, leaving 18 bases between them. The CDR3 DNA sequence: TGTGCCATCAGTGAGACGGACACCCACCTCGGGAATGAGCAGTTCTTC. Encoded protein: CAISETDTHLGNEQFF.

Here the CDR3 reads CASSFSPGSNQPQHF. The CDR3 DNA is TGTGCCAGCAGCTTTTCTCCCGGGAGCAATCAGCCCCAGCATTTT. The rearrangement uses TRBV5-6 and TRBJ1-5; no firm D call. Germline-derived CDR1 and CDR2 are SGHDT and YYEEEE. The CDR3 runs 15 residues. V was pared by 2 bases and J by 1 base, with 10 bases between.

This clone was seen only a few times. The chain carries TRBV7-9 and TRBJ2-1, with TRBD2 identical over 10 bases. Germline CDR1 and CDR2: SEHNR and FQNEAQ (reference sequence). The CDR3 has 15 amino acids. The junction had 6 bases not matched to a gene; V was cut back by 3 bases and J by 7 bases. The CDR3 DNA reads TGTGCCAGCAGCTTTTTTAGCGGGGGGAGGAATGAGCAGTTCTTC. It encodes CASSFFSGGRNEQFF.

This clone was detected only once. The V call is TRBV27, the J call TRBJ2-5; TRBD2 agrees at 10 bases. With V trimmed by 6 bases and J by 7 bases, 5 bases remained unmatched. Germline V CDR1 and CDR2: MNHEY, SMNVEV (reference sequence). The CDR3 totals 13 residues. CDR3 sequence reads: CASRGTSEWTQYF. The CDR3, as DNA: TGTGCCAGCAGGGGGACTAGCGAATGGACCCAGTACTTC.

The V call is TRBV5-1, the J call TRBJ2-7, with D uncertain. Germline-derived CDR1 and CDR2 are SGHRS and YFSETQ. V lost 4 bases to trimming and J lost 2 bases, with 10 bases between them. This CDR3 region has 13 residues. CDR3 residues: CASSVTPPYEQYF. CDR3 sequence (DNA): TGCGCCAGCAGCGTTACTCCTCCCTACGAGCAGTACTTC. The full variable domain, its missing parts supplied by reference TRBV5-1 and TRBJ2-7, is KAGVTQTPRYLIKTRGQQVTLSCSPISGHRSVSWYQQTPGQGLQFLFEYFSETQRNKGNFPGRFSGRQFSNSRSEMNVSTLELGDSALYLCASSVTPPYEQYFGPGTRLTVT.

This clone was counted once. V and J are TRBV4-2 and TRBJ2-7; maybe TRBD1 (6 bases). The CDR3 consists of 14 residues. Looked up from germline, CDR1 is LGHNA and CDR2 is YNFKEQ. V lost 0 bases, J lost 7 bases, and 13 bases lay in between. In nucleotides, the CDR3 is TGTGCCAGCAGCCAAGACAGGGGAGTGGTTGAGCAGTACTTC. As protein: CASSQDRGVVEQYF.